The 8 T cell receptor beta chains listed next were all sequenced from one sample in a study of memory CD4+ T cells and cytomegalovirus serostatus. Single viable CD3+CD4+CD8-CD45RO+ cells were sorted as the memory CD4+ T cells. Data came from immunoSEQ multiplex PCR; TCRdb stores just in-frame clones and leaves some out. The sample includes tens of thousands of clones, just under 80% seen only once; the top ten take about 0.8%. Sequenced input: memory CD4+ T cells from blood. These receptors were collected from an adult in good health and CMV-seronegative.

CDR3 residues: CASSLSGTGVGVARNTEAFF. CDR3 nucleotide sequence: TGCGCCAGCAGCTTGTCCGGGACAGGGGTAGGAGTGGCAAGGAACACTGAAGCTTTCTTT. The J gene is TRBJ1-1, the V gene TRBV5-1, with 10 bases aligning to TRBD1. CDR1 SGHRS and CDR2 YFSETQ come from the germline V gene. CDR3 size: 20 residues. V shed 1 base and J 1 base; nucleotides not matched to a gene: 16.

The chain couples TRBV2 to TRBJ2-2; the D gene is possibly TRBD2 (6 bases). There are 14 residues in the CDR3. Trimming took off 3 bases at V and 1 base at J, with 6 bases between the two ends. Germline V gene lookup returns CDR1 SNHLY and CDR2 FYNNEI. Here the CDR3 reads CASSEEGNTGELFF. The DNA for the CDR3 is TGTGCCAGCAGTGAGGAGGGGAACACCGGGGAGCTGTTTTTT.

The CDR3 nucleotides are TGTGCCAGCTCCATAGGGACAGGGATGGCAGATACGCAGTATTTT. Its translation: CASSIGTGMADTQYF. The chain is built from TRBV5-6 and TRBJ2-3, with 9 nucleotides matching TRBD1. Trimming took 7 bases from V and 4 from J; bases not matched to a gene: 10. The CDR3 is made up of 15 amino acids. Germline CDR1 reads SGHDT; CDR2 reads YYEEEE.

The CDR3 coding sequence is TGTGCCAGTAGCCTAGCTCGGGGCGGGACTAATGAAAAACTGTTTTTT. Its translation is CASSLARGGTNEKLFF. J is TRBJ1-4 and V is TRBV19, with D possibly being TRBD1 (5 bases). The V gene's germline CDR1 is LNHDA and CDR2 SQIVND (reference sequence). This CDR3 region has 16 residues. V lost 6 bases and J 2 bases, leaving 16 bases between the germline ends. The variable domain in full, with the rest retrieved from reference TRBV19 and TRBJ1-4, is DGGITQSPKYLFRKEGQNVTLSCEQNLNHDAMYWYRQDPGQGLRLIYYSQIVNDFQKGDIAEGYSVSREKKESFPLTVTSAQKNPTAFYLCASSLARGGTNEKLFFGSGTQLSVL.

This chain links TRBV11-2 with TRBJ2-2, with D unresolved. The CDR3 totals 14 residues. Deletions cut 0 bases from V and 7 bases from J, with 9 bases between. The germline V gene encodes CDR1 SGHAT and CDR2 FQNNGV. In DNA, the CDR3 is TGTGCCAGCAGCTTAGATCGCTTGAGCGGGGAGCTGTTTTTT. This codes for CASSLDRLSGELFF. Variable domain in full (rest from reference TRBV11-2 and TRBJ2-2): EAGVAQSPRYKIIEKRQSVAFWCNPISGHATLYWYQQILGQGPKLLIQFQNNGVVDDSQLPKDRFSAERLKGVDSTLKIQPAKLEDSAVYLCASSLDRLSGELFFGEGSRLTVL.

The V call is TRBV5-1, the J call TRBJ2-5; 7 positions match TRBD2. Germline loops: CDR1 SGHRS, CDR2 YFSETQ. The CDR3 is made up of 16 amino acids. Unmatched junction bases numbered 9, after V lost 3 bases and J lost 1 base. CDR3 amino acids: CASSSGPPGGQETQYF. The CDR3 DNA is TGCGCCAGCAGCTCGGGACCTCCGGGGGGCCAAGAGACCCAGTACTTC.

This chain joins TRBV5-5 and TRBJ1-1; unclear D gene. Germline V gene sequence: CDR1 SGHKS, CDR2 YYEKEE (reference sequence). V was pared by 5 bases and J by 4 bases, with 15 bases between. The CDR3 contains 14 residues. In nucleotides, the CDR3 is TGTGCCAGCAGTCCCGGACCGGCAGGCACTGAAGCTTTCTTT. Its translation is CASSPGPAGTEAFF.

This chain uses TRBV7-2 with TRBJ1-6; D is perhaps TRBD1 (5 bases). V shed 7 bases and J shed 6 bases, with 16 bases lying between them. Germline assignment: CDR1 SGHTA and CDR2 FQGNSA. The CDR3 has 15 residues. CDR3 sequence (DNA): TGTGCCAGCACCTCTCAGGGTTATGGTAATTCACCCCTCCACTTT. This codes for CASTSQGYGNSPLHF. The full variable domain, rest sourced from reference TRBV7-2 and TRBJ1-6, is GAGVSQSPSNKVTEKGKDVELRCDPISGHTALYWYRQSLGQGLEFLIYFQGNSAPDKSGLPSDRFSAERTGGSVSTLTIQRTQQEDSAVYLCASTSQGYGNSPLHFGNGTRLTVT.